Sequencing of this TCR beta chain was carried out in a study of blood T cell repertoires in COVID-19. Overall study: In each case, the material was cDNA or gDNA derived from T cells, B-cell-depleted T cells, or PBMCs.

V shed 4 bases and J shed 0 bases, with 12 bases lying between them. The germline CDR1 and CDR2 sequences are LNHDA and SQIVND (reference sequence). The CDR3 runs 15 residues. Here immunoSEQ multiplex PCR was the method, and the copy in TCRdb shows in-frame clones only, minus some. The data show about 360,000 clones, with more than 85% seen just once and 2.5% to 3.5% held by the top ten. This chain uses TRBV19 with TRBJ1-1, with a weak D call TRBD1 (6 bases). This clonotype originated in a human donor in a cohort sampled during active COVID-19. Sequencing was performed on peripheral blood. The CDR3 loop is CASSTKQGLNTEAFF. For the CDR3, the DNA is TGTGCCAGTAGTACAAAACAGGGTCTGAACACTGAAGCTTTCTTT.